Given below is one TCR beta chain in context. This sample stems from a study of molecular identifiers for immune sequencing clone quantification. The CDR3 is made up of 19 amino acids. Germline assignment: CDR1 MNHNS and CDR2 SASEGT. Trimming at V came to 8 bases and at J to 2 bases, leaving 17 bases not matched to a gene. TCRdb reprocessed the PCR reads via MiXCR and lists one record per CDR3 protein. The sample lists about 630,000 distinct CDR3 sequences; roughly 25% were seen once. The chain links TRBV6-1 to TRBJ2-3; TRBD2 matches 12 bases. Material: naive CD8+ T cells from blood, with Jurkat cell RNA spiked in. Subset here: FACS-sorted CD8+CD4-CCR7+CD45RA+ naive T cells. The source of this sequence is a human donor in good health. Some libraries in this study had Jurkat cell RNA spiked in. The CDR3 spells CASQAEPHGLAGTTDTQYF. The CDR3 nucleotides are TGTGCCAGCCAGGCCGAACCCCACGGACTAGCGGGGACCACAGATACGCAGTATTTT.